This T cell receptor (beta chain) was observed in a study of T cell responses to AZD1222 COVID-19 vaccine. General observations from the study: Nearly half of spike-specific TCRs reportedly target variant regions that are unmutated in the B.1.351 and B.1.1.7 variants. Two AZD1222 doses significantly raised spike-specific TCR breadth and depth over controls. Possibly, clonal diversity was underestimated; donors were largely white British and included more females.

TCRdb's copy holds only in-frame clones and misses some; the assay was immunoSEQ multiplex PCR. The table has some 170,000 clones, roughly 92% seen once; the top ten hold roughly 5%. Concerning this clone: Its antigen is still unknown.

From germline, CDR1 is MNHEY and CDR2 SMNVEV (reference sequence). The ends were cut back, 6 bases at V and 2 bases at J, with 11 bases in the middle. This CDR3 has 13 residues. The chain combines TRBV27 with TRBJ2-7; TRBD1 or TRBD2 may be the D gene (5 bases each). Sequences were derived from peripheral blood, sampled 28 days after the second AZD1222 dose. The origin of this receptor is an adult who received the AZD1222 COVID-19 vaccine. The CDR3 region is CASSDRGPYEQYF. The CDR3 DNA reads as TGTGCCAGCAGCGACCGGGGCCCCTACGAGCAGTACTTC.